The sequence of this T cell receptor beta chain was determined in a study of blood T cell repertoires in COVID-19. At the level of the study: Acute and convalescent COVID-19 samples came from the United States, Italy and Spain.

This table comes from immunoSEQ multiplex PCR, and its TCRdb copy is limited to in-frame clones, with some not included. The sample contains about 73,000 clones, approximately 71% of which appear only once. The sequenced material came from peripheral blood. This receptor was obtained from a man between 65 and 79 years old with COVID-19, enrolled during active disease.

The CDR3 reads CASSQIQGGYEQYF. The CDR3 coding sequence is TGCGCCAGCAGCCAGATTCAAGGAGGGTACGAGCAGTACTTC. This chain connects TRBV4-3 to TRBJ2-7, with D tentatively TRBD2 (6 bases). Germline loops: CDR1 LGHNA, CDR2 YSLEER. Trimming removed 3 bases at V and 4 bases at J, with 13 bases between. This CDR3 has 14 residues.